The following is a TCR beta chain sequence with its context. Its antigen remains unidentified. This specimen belongs to a study of blood T cells in healthy people across ages. Trimming shortened V by 6 bases and J by 7 bases, and 13 bases separated the two germline ends. CDR3 length: 14 amino acids. Germline loops: CDR1 SGHTA, CDR2 FQGNSA. The study's findings and limits: Any changes in expanded clonotypes were possibly confounded, as donor CMV status remained unknown.

Primers used in a second PCR of roughly 7 to 11 cycles were a sample-barcoded 5' primer and a J-beta primer mix. Template switching added a 12-random-nucleotide identifier to every cDNA molecule. TCRdb passed the 5' RACE reads through MiXCR, listing each CDR3 protein once. This sample has about 780,000 distinct CDR3 sequences, with 62% found just once. The clonotype comes from a man aged 25 to 40 in good health. The chain carries TRBV7-2 and TRBJ1-6; D remains ambiguous. The sample comprised blood. CDR3 DNA: TGTGCCAGCAGGGACCGGACCTTAAATTCACCCCTCCACTTT. Translated, it gives CASRDRTLNSPLHF.